This T cell receptor (beta chain) originates from a study of cytomegalovirus exposure and HLA in healthy donors. PCR amplification relied on 60 Vbeta primers (plus 13 Jbeta primers). Method: immunoSEQ multiplex PCR; TCRdb's copy keeps in-frame clones and lacks some. The sample consists of under 200,000 clones, 82% of them appearing once. Study-wide results and limits: Most TCR beta V segments were productive about 90% or about 30% of the time in an earlier analysis.

The CDR3 extends over 14 amino acids. V dropped 4 bases and J dropped 4; count of bases not matched to a gene: 5. Germline V gives CDR1 SGHRS, CDR2 YFSETQ. A remark on this clone: Its antigen remains unknown.

The source is a girl aged 5-17 years in good health and CMV-seropositive. The specimen was PBMCs. This sequence joins TRBV5-1 and TRBJ1-5, with TRBD1 matching over 7 bases. In DNA form, the CDR3 reads TGCGCCAGCAGCCCTGGGACAGAGAATCAGCCCCAGCATTTT. Translating it yields CASSPGTENQPQHF.